This is a list of T cell receptor beta chains from one sample in a study of T cell responses to AZD1222 COVID-19 vaccine. Sequenced by immunoSEQ multiplex PCR; TCRdb stores in-frame clones only, minus some. The table includes under 60,000 clones, roughly four fifths detected once. Here the sequenced sample was peripheral blood, taken on day 0 of AZD1222 vaccination. The origin of the receptors is an adult in good health. CDR3s include the opening cysteine and the closing phenylalanine or tryptophan. D genes are given only for firm matches. Clone sizes are given selectively: once, few, many, or a class where the clone is expanded.

>.|TRBV6-5|.|TRBJ2-7
CASKLLDRGYEQYF
TGTGCCAGCAAACTCCTTGACCGGGGCTACGAGCAGTACTTC
>.|TRBV20-1|TRBD1|TRBJ1-4
CSATDRGGEVEEKLFF
TGCAGTGCTACTGACAGGGGAGGAGAGGTAGAGGAAAAACTGTTTTTT
>.|TRBV27|TRBD2|TRBJ2-3
CASSLSGRGPDTQYF
TGTGCCAGCAGTTTGAGCGGGAGAGGTCCAGATACGCAGTATTTT
>.|TRBV5-5|.|TRBJ1-5
CASSLAGNNQPQHF
TGTGCCAGCAGCTTGGCAGGGAACAATCAGCCCCAGCATTTT
>.|TRBV30|TRBD2|TRBJ2-1
CAWSLSSGPLDNEQFF
TGTGCCTGGAGTCTCTCTAGCGGGCCACTAGACAATGAGCAGTTCTTC
>once|TRBV7-2|.|TRBJ2-7
CASSSIAVTGAEQYF
TGTGCCAGCAGCTCGATAGCGGTAACCGGTGCTGAGCAGTACTTC
>.|TRBV9|TRBD2|TRBJ2-1
CASSPAGDPYNEQFF
TGTGCCAGCAGCCCGGCGGGGGATCCCTACAATGAGCAGTTCTTC
>.|TRBV7-9|.|TRBJ2-7
CASTSTEVLYEQYF
TGTGCCAGCACGTCGACGGAGGTACTCTACGAGCAGTACTTC
>.|TRBV5-4|TRBD2|TRBJ2-7
CASSLFASGYEQYF
TGTGCCAGCAGCCTGTTTGCTAGCGGCTACGAGCAGTACTTC
>.|TRBV7-2|.|TRBJ2-3
CASSLATWTDTQYF
TGTGCCAGCAGCTTGGCAACGTGGACAGATACGCAGTATTTT